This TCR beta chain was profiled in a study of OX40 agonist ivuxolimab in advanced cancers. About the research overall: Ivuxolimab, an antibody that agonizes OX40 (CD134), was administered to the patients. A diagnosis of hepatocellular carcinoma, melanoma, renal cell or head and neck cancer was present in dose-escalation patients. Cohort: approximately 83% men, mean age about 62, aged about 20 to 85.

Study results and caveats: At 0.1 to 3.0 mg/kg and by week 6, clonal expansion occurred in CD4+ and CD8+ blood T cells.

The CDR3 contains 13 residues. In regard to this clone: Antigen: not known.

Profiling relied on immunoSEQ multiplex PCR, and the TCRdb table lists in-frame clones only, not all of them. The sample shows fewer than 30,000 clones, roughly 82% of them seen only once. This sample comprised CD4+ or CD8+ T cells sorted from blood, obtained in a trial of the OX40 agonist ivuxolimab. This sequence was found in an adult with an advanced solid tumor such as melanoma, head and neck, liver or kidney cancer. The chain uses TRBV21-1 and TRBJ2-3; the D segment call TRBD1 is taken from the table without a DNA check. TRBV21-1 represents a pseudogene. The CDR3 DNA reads TGTGCCAGCAGCAAGCAGGGGTCAGATACGCAGTATTTT. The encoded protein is CASSKQGSDTQYF.